This T cell receptor (beta chain) was captured by sequencing in a study of T cell responses to AZD1222 COVID-19 vaccine. Study information: Doses given second, at about 4 or about 12 weeks, were pooled. Findings and caveats of the study: Close to half of spike-specific TCRs reportedly recognize unmutated variant regions. Seropositive at baseline were only 5 or 6 AZD1222 recipients. Elevations in Spike-specific TCR breadth and depth followed administration of two AZD1222 doses.

This CDR3 has 16 residues. Regarding this clone: Its target is not known.

Clones were read by immunoSEQ multiplex PCR, and TCRdb kept only the in-frame ones, dropping some. The sample holds about 170,000 clones, around 91% seen once. The TCR sequence derives from an adult in good health. The rearrangement uses TRBV21-1 and TRBJ2-5; the table's D call, TRBD1, has no DNA check behind it. TRBV21-1 is given as a pseudogene. The source was peripheral blood, collected on day 0 of AZD1222 vaccination. The CDR3 sequence: CASSAETRDRQETQYF. CDR3 coding DNA: TGTGCCAGCAGCGCCGAAACACGGGACAGACAAGAGACCCAGTACTTC.